The entry that follows covers one TCR beta chain sequence. Its specificity is unknown. It may be a read error: a sequence one base away is much more abundant. The authors ran a second PCR of about 6 to 11 cycles using a sample-barcoded 5' primer and a J-beta primer mix. CDR3-containing paired-end reads numbering at least 2.5 million came from each sample. TCRdb used MiXCR to reprocess the 5' RACE reads, holding one entry per CDR3 protein. Seen here are hundreds of thousands of distinct CDR3 sequences, over 45% observed once, and the top ten hold around a third. The CDR3 sequence is 15 residues long. Germline V gene data show CDR1 as SGHKS and CDR2 as YYEKEE (reference sequence). This specimen belongs to a study of blood T cells in healthy people across ages. Study-wide points: Age advanced and TCR beta diversity per million T cells fell, roughly linearly.

Isolated per sample were at least 7 million PBMCs. The sequence came from a woman aged 55 to 70 in good health. Sequenced material: blood. The chain joins TRBV5-5 to TRBJ2-1, with 8 bases identical to TRBD2. DNA for the CDR3: TGTGCCAACAGCTTAGCGGGGAACGATTACAATGAGCAGTTCTTC. This sequence encodes CANSLAGNDYNEQFF.